The 25 T cell receptor beta chains given below trace back to one sample, sequenced in a study of T-cell memory formation after mild COVID-19. TCRdb redid the calling of the 5' RACE reads with MiXCR, one entry per CDR3 protein. Of approximately 490,000 distinct CDR3 sequences detected, roughly 21% appear once; the ten largest clones hold approximately 12%. What was sequenced was PBMCs or a T cell subset sorted from them (not recorded which). The receptor source for this set is an adult woman who had mild COVID-19 (a few samples of this study predate the infection). Cell type and time point are not known.

This clonotype was counted between two and nine times. CDR3 nucleotides: TGTGCCAGCAACGGGATGGATACGCAGTATTTT. It is translated as CASNGMDTQYF. The chain links TRBV2 to TRBJ2-3; perhaps TRBD2 as D (5 bases). CDR3 size: 11 residues. Between the trimmed V and J ends, which lost 7 bases and 6 bases, there was a span of 8 bases. Per the germline V gene, CDR1 is SNHLY and CDR2 is FYNNEI. The whole variable domain, filled in from reference TRBV2 and TRBJ2-3, reads EPEVTQTPSHQVTQMGQEVILRCVPISNHLYFYWYRQILGQKVEFLVSFYNNEISEKSEIFDDQFSVERPDGSNFTLKIRSTKLEDSAMYFCASNGMDTQYFGPGTRLTVL.

This clonotype appeared once. The J gene is TRBJ1-2, the V gene TRBV28; D unresolved. The CDR3 totals 13 residues. The V and J ends lost 10 bases and 0 bases respectively, with 12 bases between them. Germline loops: CDR1 MDHEN, CDR2 SYDVKM. The CDR3 region is CATFLLSNYGYTF. The CDR3 DNA is TGTGCCACATTCCTCTTGTCTAACTATGGCTACACCTTC.

V gene TRBV7-8 combines with J gene TRBJ2-5; 8 nucleotides align to TRBD2. The CDR3 runs to 18 residues. From germline, CDR1 is SGHVS and CDR2 FQNEAQ. V lost 8 bases and J lost 4; bases outside the gene matches: 21. The CDR3 DNA reads TGTGCCAGCTCCCCCGAGCGGGAGCTTTTGAGTCAGTCAGAGACCCAGTACTTC. Residues: CASSPERELLSQSETQYF.

This clonotype was seen a few times. The V call is TRBV7-3, the J call TRBJ2-2, with a possible D match to TRBD2 (6 bases). There are 14 residues in the CDR3. Germline lookup yields CDR1 SGHTA and CDR2 FQGTGA. V lost 5 bases to trimming and J lost 1 base, with 8 bases between them. The CDR3 DNA reads as TGTGCCAGCAGCGGGGACTGGAACACCGGGGAGCTGTTTTTT. Its protein is CASSGDWNTGELFF.

The rearrangement joins TRBV7-9 to TRBJ2-7, with TRBD1 matching 8 bases. There are 15 residues in the CDR3. The germline V gene encodes CDR1 SEHNR and CDR2 FQNEAQ (reference sequence). The trim removed 4 bases at V and 3 bases at J, leaving 8 bases unmatched. Here the CDR3 DNA reads TGTGCCAGCAGCTCGAACCGGGACAGGCACTACGAGCAGTACTTC. Protein: CASSSNRDRHYEQYF.

This clonotype was picked up a small number of times. The chain has TRBV2 and TRBJ2-3; 15 nucleotides align to TRBD2. CDR1 is SNHLY, CDR2 FYNNEI, per germline. The V segment lost 4 bases and the J segment 6 bases; nucleotides outside the gene matches: 11. The CDR3 covers 18 residues. CDR3 protein: CASSGGTSGGPWGDTQYF. CDR3 coding DNA: TGTGCCAGCAGTGGCGGGACTAGCGGGGGGCCCTGGGGGGATACGCAGTATTTT.

This clonotype showed up just a few times. This chain uses TRBV7-9 with TRBJ1-6, with D tentatively TRBD1 (6 bases). V lost 1 base and J 14 bases, leaving 15 bases between the germline ends. CDR1 and CDR2 (germline): SEHNR, FQNEAQ (reference sequence). The CDR3 extends over 14 amino acids. The CDR3 spells CASSLEGTFPALHF. The CDR3 nucleotides are TGTGCCAGCAGCTTAGAAGGGACATTCCCTGCCCTCCACTTT.

This chain uses TRBV5-1 with TRBJ1-2; unclear D gene. Germline V gene data show CDR1 as SGHRS and CDR2 as YFSETQ. This CDR3 contains 12 residues. The germline V and J ends were trimmed by 5 bases and 5 bases, with 10 bases remaining between them. The CDR3 loop reads CASSASGYGYTF. The CDR3 nucleotides are TGCGCCAGCAGTGCCAGCGGGTATGGCTACACCTTC. The whole variable domain, filled in from reference TRBV5-1 and TRBJ1-2, reads KAGVTQTPRYLIKTRGQQVTLSCSPISGHRSVSWYQQTPGQGLQFLFEYFSETQRNKGNFPGRFSGRQFSNSRSEMNVSTLELGDSALYLCASSASGYGYTFGSGTRLTVV.

This chain links TRBV6-6 with TRBJ1-1; D remains ambiguous. Germline loops: CDR1 MNHNY, CDR2 SVGAGI (reference sequence). Trimming shortened V by 7 bases and J by 8 bases, and 14 bases separated the two germline ends. The CDR3 consists of 12 residues. CDR3 DNA: TGTGCCAGCACCCCCGCGATGCCGGAAGCTTTCTTT. It encodes CASTPAMPEAFF.

The chain couples TRBV11-2 to TRBJ2-1, with D tentatively TRBD1 (5 bases). CDR1 and CDR2 (germline): SGHAT, FQNNGV. V was pared by 5 bases and J by 0 bases, with 20 bases between. This CDR3 has 18 residues. The CDR3 protein is CASSRTTGSISSYNEQFF. The CDR3 DNA sequence: TGTGCCAGCAGCCGGACAACGGGTAGCATAAGCTCCTACAATGAGCAGTTCTTC.

The rearrangement joins TRBV29-1 to TRBJ1-1; D is ambiguous. Per germline, CDR1 SQVTM and CDR2 ANQGSEA. Deletions cut 0 bases from V and 5 bases from J, with 10 bases between. The CDR3 loop spans 13 amino acids. Written as DNA, the CDR3 is TGCAGCGTTGAAGATCGGCGAGATACTGAAGCTTTCTTT. Amino acid sequence: CSVEDRRDTEAFF.

This clonotype has at least ten counts. V usage is TRBV7-6 and J usage is TRBJ2-5; TRBD2 agrees at 10 bases. Germline loops: CDR1 SGHVS, CDR2 FNYEAQ. V was clipped by 1 base and J by 5 bases; unmatched bases: 7. This CDR3 spans 16 amino acids. CDR3 region: CASSLVPAGGSETQYF. CDR3 in DNA: TGTGCCAGCAGCTTAGTCCCAGCGGGGGGGTCGGAGACCCAGTACTTC.

V gene TRBV7-9 combines with J gene TRBJ2-7; D gene ambiguous. The CDR3 is 16 residues long. V lost 5 bases and J 4 bases, leaving 21 bases between the germline ends. The V gene's germline CDR1 is SEHNR and CDR2 FQNEAQ (reference sequence). The CDR3 sequence is CASSHRARDAQYEQYF. In DNA, the CDR3 is TGTGCCAGCAGCCATCGAGCCAGAGACGCTCAATACGAGCAGTACTTC.

Only a few counts were recorded for this clonotype. The rearrangement joins TRBV21-1 to TRBJ2-1; the table's D call, TRBD1, was not checked against the DNA. TRBV21-1 is a documented pseudogene. The CDR3 has 18 residues. The DNA for the CDR3 is TGTGCCAGCAGCAAAGGTGGGCCGACAGGGAAACCCTACAATGAGCAGTTCTTC. Translation: CASSKGGPTGKPYNEQFF.

The V and J genes are TRBV24-1 and TRBJ2-7; possible D gene TRBD1, 5 bases. The CDR3 runs to 15 residues. Germline CDR1 and CDR2: KGHDR and SFDVKD. V shed 4 bases and J shed 2 bases, with 14 bases lying between them. The CDR3 sequence: CATSDPQDAAYEQYF. DNA of the CDR3: TGTGCCACCAGTGACCCACAGGACGCCGCCTACGAGCAGTACTTC.

A few counts support this clonotype. The rearrangement uses TRBV4-1 and TRBJ1-1; D call uncertain. Per the germline V gene, CDR1 is MGHRA and CDR2 is YSYEKL. The CDR3 is made up of 15 amino acids. Trimming took off 1 base at V and 2 bases at J, with 11 bases between the two ends. In nucleotides, the CDR3 is TGCGCCAGCAGCCAAGCTCCAGGAGGAAACACTGAAGCTTTCTTT. This gives the protein CASSQAPGGNTEAFF.

This clonotype occurred a few times. The gene calls are TRBV9 and TRBJ2-3, with TRBD2 identical over 9 bases. Looked up from germline, CDR1 is SGDLS and CDR2 is YYNGEE. V lost 1 base and J lost 3; bases outside the gene matches: 3. The CDR3 is 15 residues long. The CDR3 reads CASSVRSGRTDTQYF. The CDR3 nucleotides are TGTGCCAGCAGCGTACGTAGCGGGAGAACAGATACGCAGTATTTT.

This clonotype has just a few counts. The rearrangement uses TRBV12-3 or TRBV12-4 and TRBJ2-6; D is unclear. V dropped 1 base and J dropped 4 bases, with 8 bases sitting between them. There are 15 residues in the CDR3. DNA of the CDR3: TGTGCCAGCAGTTTAGGGGTGCTCGGGGCCAACGTCCTGACTTTC. The encoded protein is CASSLGVLGANVLTF.

This clonotype was found a few times. The V and J genes are TRBV12-3 or TRBV12-4 and TRBJ1-1; D remains unclear. Between the trimmed V and J ends, which lost 6 bases and 4 bases, there was a span of 9 bases. The CDR3 extends over 12 amino acids. CDR3 region: CASRRVGTEAFF. In DNA form, the CDR3 reads TGTGCCAGCAGGAGGGTTGGCACTGAAGCTTTCTTT.

This clonotype was picked up a small number of times. This chain joins TRBV9 and TRBJ2-1; D call uncertain. CDR1 is SGDLS and CDR2 is YYNGEE in the germline V gene. The CDR3 totals 13 residues. Trimming left V 0 bases short and J 9 bases short, with 10 bases between. The DNA of the CDR3 is TGTGCCAGCAGCGTAGCCCTAGAATTTGAGCAGTTCTTC. Translating gives CASSVALEFEQFF. Based on the CDR3 plus reference TRBV9 and TRBJ2-1, the full variable domain is DSGVTQTPKHLITATGQRVTLRCSPRSGDLSVYWYQQSLDQGLQFLIQYYNGEERAKGNILERFSAQQFPDLHSELNLSSLELGDSALYFCASSVALEFEQFFGPGTRLTVL.

This clonotype was counted between two and nine times. The chain joins TRBV12-3 or TRBV12-4 to TRBJ2-6; D is perhaps TRBD2 (5 bases). The length of the CDR3 is 15 residues. V shed 7 bases and J shed 1 base, with 11 bases lying between them. The CDR3 nucleotides are TGTGCCAGCACCGCCACGGGGTCTGGGGCCAACGTCCTGACTTTC. Its protein product is CASTATGSGANVLTF.

The gene calls are TRBV20-1 and TRBJ1-5, with TRBD1 matching 7 bases. V lost 4 bases to trimming and J lost 0 bases; unmatched junction nucleotides: 9. Per germline, CDR1 DFQATT and CDR2 SNEGSKA (reference sequence). The CDR3 spans 16 residues. In nucleotides, the CDR3 is TGCAGTGCTATTAGACAGGGTCCCAATAGCAATCAGCCCCAGCATTTT. This sequence encodes CSAIRQGPNSNQPQHF.

This clonotype was recorded a few times. The chain is built from TRBV24-1 and TRBJ2-3, with TRBD1 matching over 9 bases. With 3 bases clipped from V and 4 bases from J, the junction kept 10 bases outside the gene matches. The CDR3 runs to 17 residues. The V gene's germline CDR1 is KGHDR and CDR2 SFDVKD. The CDR3 DNA sequence: TGTGCCACCAGTGATATCAGACAGGGGGGGGGCCCAGATACGCAGTATTTT. Translating it yields CATSDIRQGGGPDTQYF.

The rearrangement joins TRBV20-1 to TRBJ2-5; D possibly corresponds to TRBD1 (6 bases). The germline CDR1 and CDR2 sequences are DFQATT and SNEGSKA (reference sequence). This CDR3 spans 13 amino acids. The DNA of the CDR3 is TGCAGAGTTAAGGACAGACTCCAAGAGACCCAGTACTTC. As protein: CRVKDRLQETQYF.

The V call is TRBV6-5, the J call TRBJ1-2, with a tentative D call TRBD1 (6 bases). The CDR3 totals 15 residues. Trimming shortened V by 6 bases and J by 0 bases, and 14 bases separated the two germline ends. In germline, CDR1 is MNHEY, CDR2 SVGAGI. The CDR3 reads CASRNNRVANYGYTF. The CDR3, as DNA: TGTGCCAGCAGAAACAACAGGGTCGCTAACTATGGCTACACCTTC.